This note documents a single T cell receptor (beta chain) sequence. What it binds is unknown. The record originates from a study of shared clonotypes between healthy human individuals. Findings and limits, study-wide: Non-shared clonotypes showed lower generation probabilities than clonotypes common to all four donors. It was expected that sequencing depth would affect clonotype sharing among donors. Genetic and exposure-history diversity was limited by the few donors.

The table came from immunoSEQ multiplex PCR; TCRdb's copy has only in-frame clones and leaves some out. The sample yields about 1.5 million clones, over 95% seen once. Germline V gene lookup returns CDR1 KGHSH and CDR2 LQKENI. V was pared by 3 bases and J by 0 bases, with 14 bases between. This CDR3 is built from 17 residues. This clonotype was obtained from a man aged 25-40 years in good health. Sequencing was carried out using naive CD4+ T cells sorted from blood. Subset given: CD45RA+ positively selected. The chain is built from TRBV18 and TRBJ1-4; a possible D gene is TRBD1 (5 bases). In DNA, the CDR3 is TGTGCCAGCTCACCCCAAGGGACCCTTGCAACTAATGAAAAACTGTTTTTT. It codes for CASSPQGTLATNEKLFF.